The clone carrying this TCR beta chain was counted at least ten times. This specimen belongs to a study of chronic HIV infection and antiretroviral therapy. TCRdb re-derived calls from the 5' RACE reads in MiXCR, one entry per CDR3 protein. The profile shows more than 25,000 distinct CDR3 sequences, around 8.6% of them singletons. The germline CDR1 and CDR2 sequences are SGHTA and FQGNSA. The V gene lost 2 bases and the J gene lost 6 bases, with 12 bases spanning the gap. The CDR3 totals 14 residues. The chain uses TRBV7-2 and TRBJ2-3; D is unresolved. The specimen was peripheral blood. This TCR was recovered from an adult who had HIV and had not received antiretroviral therapy, or was an uninfected healthy control (not recorded which). Here the CDR3 DNA reads TGTGCCAGCAGCTTATCGATACCAGACGATACGCAGTATTTT. Its protein is CASSLSIPDDTQYF.